Detailed here is one T cell receptor (beta chain). This clone was recorded a few times. Its antigen target is currently unknown. No base qualities exist here, and no much larger clone lies one base off it. This entry comes from a study of blood T cell repertoires in COVID-19 (dated by TCRdb to 2020 to 2022). The study in broad terms: Samples from collaborators originated in the United States, Italy and Spain and spanned both the acute and convalescent phases of COVID-19. The material from the prospective study consisted of cDNA or gDNA derived from T cells, B-cell-depleted T cells, or PBMCs. Deeply sampled blood TCRbeta repertoires from subjects exposed to, actively infected with, or recovered from COVID-19 were included in the dataset. The repertoires were made available in a free public database intended to serve as a resource for research on the immune response to SARS-CoV-2. Samples came from the ongoing ImmuneRACE study (first 160 participants) plus 1,254 subjects from 6 global collaborators. Nearly every sample came with metadata listing a de-identified subject ID, COVID-19 status, age in years and sex. Where available, HLA class I and class II types were obtained from metadata supplied by the sample provider rather than from assay-based typing. Overall results and qualifications from the work: Clinical and demographic metadata were provided uncurated, with the amount varying by source and participant.

The germline V end is reduced by 1 base and the J end by 10 bases; junction bases left unmatched: 10. The CDR3 runs 15 residues from the cysteine to the phenylalanine. The only DNA kept is the CDR3, 45 bases in frame from the first base. Taken from the germline V gene (reference sequence), the CDR1 and CDR2 loops are SEHNR and FQNEAQ. TCRbeta CDR3 regions were amplified from genomic DNA by means of the immunoSEQ Assay, a bias-controlled multiplex PCR. The authors' analysis ran thus. Nucleated cell counts per sample were estimated from amplification of reference gene primers within the assay. Sequence reads were collapsed and filtered to measure the absolute abundance of every unique TCRbeta CDR3 rearrangement. For each sample, productive Simpson clonality was calculated as the square root of Simpson's diversity index over productive rearrangements. TCRdb took this table from immuneACCESS and kept in-frame rearrangements with V and J called. Such tables lack part of the clones; where checked against another copy, unresolved V genes explain under half of the gap, and the rest is unexplained. That table gives V, J and clone size, and the DNA gave D and trimming. In this sample the table shows over 60,000 clones, about 76% of which occur a single time. Approximately 55% of the sample is taken by the ten largest.

Collaborating institutions collected whole blood in K2EDTA tubes following their own protocols. Collaborator samples were shipped for TCRbeta analysis as frozen whole blood, isolated PBMCs, or DNA extracted from either sample type. The sequence joins TRBV7-9 to TRBJ1-1, and 9 junction bases match TRBD1. Material: peripheral blood. The sequence was obtained from a woman at least 80 years old with acute or convalescent COVID-19. The sequenced DNA is TGTGCCAGCAGCTTAGATAGGGGACAGGGAAAAGGAGCTTTCTTT. The resulting protein is CASSLDRGQGKGAFF.